Each of the 13 T cell receptor beta chains below was sequenced from the same sample in a study of early T cells in non-severe SARS-CoV-2 infection. TCRdb analysed the 5' RACE reads with MiXCR anew, one entry per CDR3 protein. This sample has tens of thousands of distinct CDR3 sequences, with just under 9% found just once. Sequences were obtained from whole blood. All receptors come from an adult who was a healthcare worker with PCR-confirmed SARS-CoV-2 infection or an uninfected control (not recorded which).

Many counts were recorded for this clonotype. This chain uses TRBV7-8 with TRBJ2-5; TRBD2 matches 11 bases. The CDR3 is made up of 17 amino acids. After removal of 5 bases from V and 5 bases from J, the junction contained 13 bases not matched to a gene. Germline CDR1 reads SGHVS; CDR2 reads FQNEAQ. The DNA for the CDR3 is TGTGCCAGCAGCCCCCGGAGCCCTACTAGCGGGAGTGAGACCCAGTACTTC. It yields the protein CASSPRSPTSGSETQYF.

This clonotype was seen a few times. The chain is built from TRBV20-1 and TRBJ1-2, with D possibly being TRBD1 (5 bases). The CDR3 loop spans 13 amino acids. The germline V and J ends were trimmed by 3 bases and 2 bases, with 10 bases remaining between them. From germline, CDR1 is DFQATT and CDR2 SNEGSKA (reference sequence). CDR3 protein: CSARDNHNYGYTF. CDR3 coding DNA: TGCAGTGCTAGGGACAACCACAACTATGGCTACACCTTC.

This chain links TRBV27 with TRBJ1-2, with D perhaps TRBD1 (6 bases). The CDR3 contains 15 residues. Germline V gene data show CDR1 as MNHEY and CDR2 as SMNVEV (reference sequence). V was cut by 0 bases and J by 8 bases, with 16 bases left in between. CDR3 residues: CASSLSYNRVWGYTF. DNA of the CDR3: TGTGCCAGCAGTTTATCGTATAACAGGGTCTGGGGCTACACCTTC.

This clonotype was seen many times. The chain couples TRBV30 to TRBJ2-5; 11 bases map to TRBD2. The CDR3 is 14 amino acids. Germline V gene data show CDR1 as GTSNPN and CDR2 as SVGIG (reference sequence). J was trimmed by 3 bases and V by 7 bases; bases with no gene match: 7. The DNA of the CDR3 is TGTGCCTTTAGCGGGAGGGCCCGGAAAGAGACCCAGTACTTC. Its translation is CAFSGRARKETQYF.

There are many counts of this clonotype. The V and J genes are TRBV27 and TRBJ2-2; TRBD2 is a possible D gene (5 bases). The germline V gene has CDR1 MNHEY and CDR2 SMNVEV (reference sequence). Trimming removed 2 bases at V and 0 bases at J, with 13 bases between. This CDR3 is built from 17 residues. In DNA form, the CDR3 reads TGTGCCAGCAGTTTACATCTCCCGGGAACGAACACCGGGGAGCTGTTTTTT. As protein: CASSLHLPGTNTGELFF.

In this sample, this clonotype turned up a few times. CDR3: CASSKTGQANTEAFF. The CDR3 DNA reads TGTGCCAGCAGCAAAACGGGACAGGCAAACACTGAAGCTTTCTTT. V and J are TRBV7-2 and TRBJ1-1; TRBD1 matches at 8 bases. Germline V gene data show CDR1 as SGHTA and CDR2 as FQGNSA. V dropped 5 bases and J dropped 2; count of bases not matched to a gene: 7. The CDR3 length is 15 residues.

This clonotype was recorded at least ten times. The J gene is TRBJ2-7, the V gene TRBV29-1; 7 bases are a match to TRBD2. With V trimmed by 7 bases and J by 2 bases, 2 bases remained unmatched. The germline gives CDR1 SQVTM, CDR2 ANQGSEA. This CDR3 is 11 amino acids long. For the CDR3, the DNA is TGCAGCGCTGGACTAGCCTACGAGCAGTACTTC. It codes for CSAGLAYEQYF.

This clonotype was counted at least ten times. This chain uses TRBV29-1 with TRBJ1-2; D is undetermined. With 7 bases removed from V and 8 bases from J, the gap between germline ends came to 17 bases. Germline V gene data show CDR1 as SQVTM and CDR2 as ANQGSEA. The CDR3 runs to 12 residues. In DNA, the CDR3 is TGCAGCGCCAATCCCGGATCCTTGGGCTACACCTTC. This sequence encodes CSANPGSLGYTF.

This clonotype was observed at least ten times. The J gene is TRBJ2-5, the V gene TRBV7-9; no reliable D call. This CDR3 contains 14 residues. V lost 4 bases and J 0 bases, leaving 9 bases between the germline ends. In germline, CDR1 is SEHNR, CDR2 FQNEAQ (reference sequence). This CDR3 reads CASSSGPYQETQYF. For the CDR3, the DNA is TGTGCCAGCAGCTCCGGTCCCTACCAAGAGACCCAGTACTTC.

Concerning this clonotype: A much larger clone lies one base from this, so it may be a read error. CDR3 nucleotide sequence: TGTGCCTGGAGCGGAGTCGCGGGGAAAAGGTTATCTGGCGATGAGCAGTTCTTC. Translation gives CAWSGVAGKRLSGDEQFF. The gene calls are TRBV30 and TRBJ2-1, with a possible D match to TRBD2 (6 bases). CDR3 length: 18 residues. Trimming took 3 bases from V and 8 from J, leaving 29 bases between them. Germline V lookup: CDR1 GTSNPN, CDR2 SVGIG (reference sequence).

This clonotype occurred many times. The chain recombines TRBV5-4 with TRBJ2-7, with D possibly being TRBD1 (6 bases). This CDR3 region has 16 residues. CDR1 SGHNT and CDR2 YYREEE come from the germline V gene (reference sequence). Trimming removed 3 bases from V and 3 bases from J, with 19 bases in between. The CDR3 nucleotides are TGTGCCAGCAGCTCCCTCAGAGGGACAATTAACTACGAGCAGTACTTC. Its translation is CASSSLRGTINYEQYF.

This clonotype was detected ten times or more. The chain has TRBV13 and TRBJ1-1, with D possibly TRBD1 on 5 matching bases. V shed 5 bases and J shed 5 bases, with 12 bases lying between them. The CDR3 extends over 13 amino acids. Germline assignment: CDR1 PRHDT and CDR2 FYEKMQ (reference sequence). The CDR3 DNA is TGTGCCAGCAGCCCCAACTGGGGGACTGAAGCTTTCTTT. Encoded protein: CASSPNWGTEAFF.

The table lists this clonotype with a few counts. This chain links TRBV12-3 or TRBV12-4 with TRBJ1-1; 7 nucleotides match TRBD1. With V trimmed by 5 bases and J by 1 base, 4 bases remained unmatched. The CDR3 is 14 amino acids. The CDR3 sequence is CASSLGQANTEAFF. In nucleotides, the CDR3 is TGTGCCAGCAGTCTCGGACAGGCGAACACTGAAGCTTTCTTT.